This T cell receptor beta chain was found in a study of blood T cell repertoires in COVID-19. Study information: Acute and convalescent COVID-19 specimens originated in the United States, Italy and Spain. PBMCs, B-cell-depleted T cells, or T cells provided the cDNA or gDNA that made up the material.

Some clones are missing from TCRdb's copy, which holds only in-frame ones; the method was immunoSEQ multiplex PCR. The sample lists more than 150,000 clones; roughly 85% were seen once. V lost 3 bases to trimming and J lost 4 bases; unmatched junction nucleotides: 15. The germline V gene encodes CDR1 LNHDA and CDR2 SQIVND (reference sequence). The CDR3 sequence is 18 residues long. This chain joins TRBV19 and TRBJ2-1; TRBD1 agrees at 7 bases. This TCR derives from a woman in her 30s with acute or convalescent COVID-19. The sequencing input was peripheral blood. This chain's CDR3 is CASSIKSLTGASYNEQFF. For the CDR3, the DNA is TGTGCCAGTAGTATTAAGAGCCTCACAGGGGCCTCATACAATGAGCAGTTCTTC.